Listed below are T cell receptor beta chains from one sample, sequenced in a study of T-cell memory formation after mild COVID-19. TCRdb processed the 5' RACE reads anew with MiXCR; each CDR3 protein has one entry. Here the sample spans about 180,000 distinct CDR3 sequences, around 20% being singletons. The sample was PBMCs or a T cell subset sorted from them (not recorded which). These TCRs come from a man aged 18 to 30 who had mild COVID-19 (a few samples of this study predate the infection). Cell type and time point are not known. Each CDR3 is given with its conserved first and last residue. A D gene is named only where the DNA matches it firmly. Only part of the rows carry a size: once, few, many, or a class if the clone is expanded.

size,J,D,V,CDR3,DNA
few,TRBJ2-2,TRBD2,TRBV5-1,CASRLGTSYTGELFF,TGCGCCAGCAGACTCGGGACTAGCTACACCGGGGAGCTGTTTTTT
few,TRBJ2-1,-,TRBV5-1,CASSRTPGRDSYNEQFF,TGCGCCAGCAGCAGAACGCCAGGGCGCGACTCCTACAATGAGCAGTTCTTC
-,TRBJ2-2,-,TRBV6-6,CAITGQTPTGELFF,TGTGCCATCACCGGACAGACTCCCACCGGGGAGCTGTTTTTT
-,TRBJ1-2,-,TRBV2,CASSVGGPGYTF,TGTGCCAGCAGTGTTGGGGGCCCGGGCTACACCTTC
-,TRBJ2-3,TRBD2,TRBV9,CASSVVERGPTDTQYF,TGTGCCAGCAGCGTAGTTGAGCGGGGCCCCACAGATACGCAGTATTTT
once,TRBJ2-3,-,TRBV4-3,CASSQVPGAGDTQYF,TGCGCCAGCAGCCAAGTCCCGGGGGCCGGAGATACGCAGTATTTT
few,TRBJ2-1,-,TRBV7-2,CASSLFRGEQFF,TGTGCCAGCAGCTTATTCCGGGGTGAGCAGTTCTTC
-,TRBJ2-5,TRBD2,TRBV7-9,CASSSVRDYQETQYF,TGTGCCAGCAGCTCCGTCCGGGACTATCAAGAGACCCAGTACTTC
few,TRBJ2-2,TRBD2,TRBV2,CASSGSSGPPGELFF,TGTGCCAGCAGTGGGAGTAGCGGGCCCCCGGGGGAGCTGTTTTTT
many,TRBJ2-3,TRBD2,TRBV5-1,CASSLQGAGPVDTQYF,TGCGCCAGCAGCCTCCAGGGAGCGGGGCCGGTGGATACGCAGTATTTT
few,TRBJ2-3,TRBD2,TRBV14,CASSQGRLAGMSTDTQYF,TGTGCCAGCAGCCAAGGGCGACTAGCGGGGATGAGCACAGATACGCAGTATTTT
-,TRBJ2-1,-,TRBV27,CASSIRMSSYNEQFF,TGTGCCAGCAGTATCAGGATGAGCTCCTACAATGAGCAGTTCTTC
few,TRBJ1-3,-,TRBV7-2,CASSATFGTIYF,TGTGCCAGCAGCGCCACGTTCGGCACCATATATTTT
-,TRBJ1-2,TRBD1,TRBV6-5,CASRRTGGNYGYTF,TGTGCCAGCAGAAGGACAGGGGGGAACTATGGCTACACCTTC
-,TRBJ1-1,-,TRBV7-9,CASSLVEGLGTEAFF,TGTGCCAGCAGCTTAGTAGAGGGGCTAGGCACTGAAGCTTTCTTT
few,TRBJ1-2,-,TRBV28,CASSLIPIGLKEGYTF,TGTGCCAGCAGTCTAATACCGATCGGTTTAAAGGAAGGCTACACCTTC
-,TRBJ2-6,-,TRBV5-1,CASSQQPSGANVLTF,TGCGCCAGCAGCCAACAGCCCTCTGGGGCCAACGTCCTGACTTTC
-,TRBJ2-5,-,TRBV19,CASMAGARQTQYF,TGTGCCAGTATGGCGGGGGCACGACAGACCCAGTACTTC
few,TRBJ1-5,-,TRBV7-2,CASSLRRGNQPQHF,TGTGCCAGCAGCTTAAGAAGGGGGAATCAGCCCCAGCATTTT
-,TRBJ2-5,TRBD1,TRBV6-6,CASSYSGQGVETQYF,TGTGCCAGCAGTTACTCCGGACAGGGGGTGGAGACCCAGTACTTC
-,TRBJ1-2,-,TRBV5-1,CASSSLTGGDGYTF,TGCGCCAGCAGCTCGCTGACAGGAGGGGATGGCTACACCTTC
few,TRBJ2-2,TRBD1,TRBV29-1,CSADGQGSTGELFF,TGCAGCGCTGACGGACAGGGGTCCACCGGGGAGCTGTTTTTT
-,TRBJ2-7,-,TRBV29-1,CSVDSPGAYEQYF,TGCAGCGTTGACAGCCCAGGAGCCTACGAGCAGTACTTC